This T cell receptor beta chain derives from a study of PD-L1 blockade in urothelial cancer. Study-level background: Patients commenced atezolizumab around 2014, and it was given at 1,200 mg intravenously every 3 weeks. Each blood sample yielded a median of 141,255 T cells.

There are a few counts of this clone. Its target is unknown. Time point of the sample: peripheral blood 6 weeks after treatment start. Each PCR reaction had synthetic TCR analog templates spiked into it. The table came from immunoSEQ multiplex PCR; TCRdb's copy has only in-frame clones and leaves some out. This table holds 100,000 to 150,000 clones, 86% found once. Findings of the study overall: When measured at 3 weeks, tumor-associated blood clones expanded more in durable-benefit patients.

This CDR3 is built from 13 residues. CDR1 and CDR2 (germline): LNHDA, SQIVND (reference sequence). V was shortened by 3 bases and J by 4 bases, with 6 bases between the two germline ends. The chain couples TRBV19 to TRBJ2-2; unclear D gene. Sequencing was performed on PBMCs, taken around atezolizumab (anti-PD-L1) treatment. This receptor was taken from a man in his forties or fifties with urothelial cancer. The CDR3 DNA follows: TGTGCCAGTAGTATCGTCCGCACCGGGGAGCTGTTTTTT. It translates to CASSIVRTGELFF. Full variable domain (missing parts from reference TRBV19 and TRBJ2-2): DGGITQSPKYLFRKEGQNVTLSCEQNLNHDAMYWYRQDPGQGLRLIYYSQIVNDFQKGDIAEGYSVSREKKESFPLTVTSAQKNPTAFYLCASSIVRTGELFFGEGSRLTVL.